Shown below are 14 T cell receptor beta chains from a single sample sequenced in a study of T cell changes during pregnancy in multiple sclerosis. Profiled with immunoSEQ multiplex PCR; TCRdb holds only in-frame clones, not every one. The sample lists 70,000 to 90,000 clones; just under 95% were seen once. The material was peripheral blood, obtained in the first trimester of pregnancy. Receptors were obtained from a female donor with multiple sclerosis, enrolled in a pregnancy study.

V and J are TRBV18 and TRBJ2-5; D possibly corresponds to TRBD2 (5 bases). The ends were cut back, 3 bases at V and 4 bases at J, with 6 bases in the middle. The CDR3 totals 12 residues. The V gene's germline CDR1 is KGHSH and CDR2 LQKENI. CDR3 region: CASSPRGETQYF. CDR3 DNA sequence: TGTGCCAGCTCACCCCGGGGAGAGACCCAGTACTTC.

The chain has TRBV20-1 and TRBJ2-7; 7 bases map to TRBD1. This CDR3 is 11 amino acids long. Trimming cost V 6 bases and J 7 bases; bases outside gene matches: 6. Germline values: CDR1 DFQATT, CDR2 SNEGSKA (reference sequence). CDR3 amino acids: CSARQGREQYF. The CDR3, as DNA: TGCAGTGCGCGACAGGGTCGGGAGCAGTACTTC.

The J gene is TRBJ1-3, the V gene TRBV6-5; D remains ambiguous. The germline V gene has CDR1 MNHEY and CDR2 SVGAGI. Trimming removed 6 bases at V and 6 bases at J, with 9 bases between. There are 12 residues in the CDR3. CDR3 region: CASRNSKNTIYF. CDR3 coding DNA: TGTGCCAGCAGGAACAGCAAAAACACCATATATTTT.

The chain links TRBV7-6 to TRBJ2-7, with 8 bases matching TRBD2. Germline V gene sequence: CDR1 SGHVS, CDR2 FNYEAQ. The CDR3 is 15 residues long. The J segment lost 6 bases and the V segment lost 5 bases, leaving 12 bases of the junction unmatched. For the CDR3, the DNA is TGTGCCAGCAGCCCGATTAGAGCGGGAGAGAGCGAGCAGTACTTC. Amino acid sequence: CASSPIRAGESEQYF.

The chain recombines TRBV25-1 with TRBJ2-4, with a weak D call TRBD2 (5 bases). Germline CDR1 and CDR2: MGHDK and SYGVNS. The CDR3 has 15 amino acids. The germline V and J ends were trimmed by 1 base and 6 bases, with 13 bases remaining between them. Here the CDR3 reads CASSEFGSGPNIQYF. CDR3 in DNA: TGTGCCAGCAGTGAATTTGGGAGTGGCCCAAACATTCAGTACTTC. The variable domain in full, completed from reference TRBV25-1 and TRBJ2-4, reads EADIYQTPRYLVIGTGKKITLECSQTMGHDKMYWYQQDPGMELHLIHYSYGVNSTEKGDLSSESTVSRIRTEHFPLTLESARPSHTSQYLCASSEFGSGPNIQYFGAGTRLSVL.

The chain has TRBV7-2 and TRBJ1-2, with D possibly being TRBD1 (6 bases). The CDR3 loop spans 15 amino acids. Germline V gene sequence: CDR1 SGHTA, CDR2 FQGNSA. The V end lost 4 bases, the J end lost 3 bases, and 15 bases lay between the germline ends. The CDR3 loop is CASSSGTWAYYGYTF. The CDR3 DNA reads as TGTGCCAGCAGCTCCGGGACATGGGCGTACTATGGCTACACCTTC.

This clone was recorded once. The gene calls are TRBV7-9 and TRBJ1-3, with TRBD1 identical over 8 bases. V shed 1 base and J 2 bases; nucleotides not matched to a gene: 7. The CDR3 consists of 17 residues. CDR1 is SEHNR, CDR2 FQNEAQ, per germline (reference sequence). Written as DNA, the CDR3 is TGTGCCAGCAGCTTAGGCGGCAGGGGGCTTCCTGGAAACACCATATATTTT. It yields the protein CASSLGGRGLPGNTIYF.

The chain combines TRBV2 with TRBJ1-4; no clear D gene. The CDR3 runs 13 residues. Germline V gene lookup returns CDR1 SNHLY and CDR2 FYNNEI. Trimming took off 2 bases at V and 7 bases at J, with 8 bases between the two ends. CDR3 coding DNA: TGTGCCAGCAGTGAAAGCAGAGGTGAAAAACTGTTTTTT. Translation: CASSESRGEKLFF.

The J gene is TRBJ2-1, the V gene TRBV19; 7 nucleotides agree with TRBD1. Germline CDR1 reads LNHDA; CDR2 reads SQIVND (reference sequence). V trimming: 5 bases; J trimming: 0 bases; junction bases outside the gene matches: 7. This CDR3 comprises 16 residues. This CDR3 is CASSPRQGRSYNEQFF. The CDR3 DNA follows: TGTGCCAGTAGTCCTCGACAGGGCCGCTCCTACAATGAGCAGTTCTTC. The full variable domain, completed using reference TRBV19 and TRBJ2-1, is DGGITQSPKYLFRKEGQNVTLSCEQNLNHDAMYWYRQDPGQGLRLIYYSQIVNDFQKGDIAEGYSVSREKKESFPLTVTSAQKNPTAFYLCASSPRQGRSYNEQFFGPGTRLTVL.

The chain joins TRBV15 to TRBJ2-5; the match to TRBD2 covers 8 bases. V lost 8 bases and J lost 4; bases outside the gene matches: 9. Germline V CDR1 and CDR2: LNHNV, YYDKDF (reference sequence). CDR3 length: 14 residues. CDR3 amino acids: CATSLAVITETQYF. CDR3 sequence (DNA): TGTGCCACCTCACTAGCGGTTATTACAGAGACCCAGTACTTC.

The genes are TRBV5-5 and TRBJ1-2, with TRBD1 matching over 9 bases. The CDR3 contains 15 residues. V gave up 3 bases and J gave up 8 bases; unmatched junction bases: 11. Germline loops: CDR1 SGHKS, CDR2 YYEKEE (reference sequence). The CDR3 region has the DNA TGTGCCAGCAGCTCGCCTTCCGGGACAGGGAAAGGCTACACCTTC. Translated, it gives CASSSPSGTGKGYTF.

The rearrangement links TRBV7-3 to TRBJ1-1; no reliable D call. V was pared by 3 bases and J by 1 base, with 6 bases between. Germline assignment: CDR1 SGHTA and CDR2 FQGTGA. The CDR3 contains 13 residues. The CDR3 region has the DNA TGTGCCAGCAGCTTTGCGGAGAACACTGAAGCTTTCTTT. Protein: CASSFAENTEAFF.

This chain's CDR3 is CAISIGQMNQPQHF. CDR3 DNA sequence: TGTGCCATCTCAATCGGACAGATGAATCAGCCCCAGCATTTT. V usage is TRBV10-3 and J usage is TRBJ1-5, with a tentative D call TRBD1 (6 bases). The germline CDR1 and CDR2 sequences are ENHRY and SYGVKD. V was cut by 8 bases and J by 4 bases, with 15 bases left in between. The CDR3 is 14 residues long.

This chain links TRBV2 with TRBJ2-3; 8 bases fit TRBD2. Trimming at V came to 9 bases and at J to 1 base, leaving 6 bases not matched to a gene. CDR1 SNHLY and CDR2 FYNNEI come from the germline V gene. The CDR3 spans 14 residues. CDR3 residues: CASASGGGTDTQYF. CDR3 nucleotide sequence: TGTGCCAGTGCGAGCGGGGGAGGCACAGATACGCAGTATTTT.